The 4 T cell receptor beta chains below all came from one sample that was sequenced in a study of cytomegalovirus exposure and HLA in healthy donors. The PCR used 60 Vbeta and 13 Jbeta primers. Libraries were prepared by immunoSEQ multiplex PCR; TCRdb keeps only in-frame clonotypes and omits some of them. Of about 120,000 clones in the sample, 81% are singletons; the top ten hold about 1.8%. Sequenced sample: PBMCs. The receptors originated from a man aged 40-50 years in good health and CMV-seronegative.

This CDR3 is CASSASGQSPYNEQFF. CDR3 sequence (DNA): TGTGCCAGTAGTGCTAGCGGACAAAGCCCCTACAATGAGCAGTTCTTC. The chain is built from TRBV19 and TRBJ2-1, with TRBD2 identical over 7 bases. The CDR3 contains 16 residues. J was trimmed by 2 bases and V by 5 bases; bases with no gene match: 9. Germline CDR1 and CDR2: LNHDA and SQIVND (reference sequence).

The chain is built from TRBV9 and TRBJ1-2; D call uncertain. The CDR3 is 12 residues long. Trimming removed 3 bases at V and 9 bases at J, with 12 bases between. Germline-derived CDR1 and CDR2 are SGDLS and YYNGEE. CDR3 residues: CASSENAGSYTF. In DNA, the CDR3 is TGTGCCAGCAGCGAAAACGCGGGAAGCTACACCTTC.

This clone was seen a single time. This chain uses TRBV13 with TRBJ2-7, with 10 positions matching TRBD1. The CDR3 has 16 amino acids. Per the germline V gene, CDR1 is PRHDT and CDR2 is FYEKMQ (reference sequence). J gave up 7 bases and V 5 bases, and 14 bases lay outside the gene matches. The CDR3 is CASSPQPGQGLSEQYF. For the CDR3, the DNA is TGTGCCAGCAGCCCACAACCGGGACAGGGGTTATCGGAGCAGTACTTC.

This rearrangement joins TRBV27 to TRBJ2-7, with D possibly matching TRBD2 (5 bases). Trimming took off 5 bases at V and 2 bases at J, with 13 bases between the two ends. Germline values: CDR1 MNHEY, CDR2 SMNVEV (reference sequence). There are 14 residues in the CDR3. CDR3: CASSLGLATYEQYF. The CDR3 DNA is TGTGCCAGCAGTCTCGGACTGGCGACCTACGAGCAGTACTTC.